Sequencing of this TCR beta chain was carried out in a study of regulatory T cells in long-lasting Graves disease. Background on the study: Graves' cases, newly diagnosed, had used antithyroid drugs under 3 months.

This clonotype was detected many times. The target antigen is unknown. General study findings and limits: Patients with persistent disease showed a bias toward TRBV28, TRBJ1-2 and TRBJ2-5. Public clonotype sharing was higher in persistent than newly diagnosed patients. Limited sample numbers may have lowered accuracy.

Time point reported: newly diagnosed GD, antithyroid drugs for less than 3 months. There was RNA extracted from PBMCs, and the TCR library was made from it. With iRepertoire HTBI primers and Arm-PCR of CDR3 regions, TCR beta libraries were built. TCRdb re-called the multiplex PCR reads through MiXCR, storing one row per CDR3 protein. The table has under 250,000 distinct CDR3 sequences, 20% to 25% seen once. The CDR3 is 16 amino acids. V lost 0 bases and J lost 6, with 14 bases in between. Germline V gene sequence: CDR1 SGHDN, CDR2 FVKESK. The origin of this receptor is a female donor with Graves disease. Sample: peripheral blood mononuclear cells (PBMCs), taken at new diagnosis, from a patient treated with antithyroid drugs. This chain joins TRBV14 and TRBJ2-2; D perhaps matches TRBD1 (5 bases). This CDR3 is CASSQDRAGWPGELFF. The CDR3 DNA follows: TGTGCCAGCAGCCAAGATAGAGCAGGGTGGCCCGGGGAGCTGTTTTTT.